The present TCR beta chain was sequenced within a study of shared clonotypes between healthy human individuals. General study points: Sampling covered nothing but blood. Tissue TCR repertoires likely differ from those found in blood. The genetic and exposure-history diversity represented was limited by few donors.

The assay ran at deep level. Each subset's genomic DNA was shared equally among a number of immunoSEQ plates. The assay was immunoSEQ multiplex PCR, and TCRdb's table has in-frame clones only and misses some. The profile shows about 520,000 clones, around 85% of them singletons. Points on this clone: Its specificity is unknown.

This CDR3 is built from 16 residues. V was pared by 4 bases and J by 5 bases, with 10 bases of the junction left unmatched. CDR1 and CDR2 (germline): SGHVS, FQNEAQ. The source of this sequence is a woman in her thirties or forties in good health. Some clones in this sample may be carry-over from other donors' samples. The chain employs TRBV7-8 and TRBJ2-3; 9 positions match TRBD1. The sample consisted of PBMCs. In nucleotides, the CDR3 is TGTGCCAGCAGCTCCTACTCACAGGGGGCGGGAGATACGCAGTATTTT. Translated: CASSSYSQGAGDTQYF.